This is a list of T cell receptor beta chains from one sample in a study of T-cell memory formation after mild COVID-19. TCRdb re-called the 5' RACE reads through MiXCR, storing one row per CDR3 protein. The repertoire holds about 560,000 distinct CDR3 sequences, with less than 25% as singletons. Source material: PBMCs or a T cell subset sorted from them (not recorded which). These receptors all stem from an adult woman who had mild COVID-19 (a few samples of this study predate the infection). Cell type and time point are not known. The CDR3 runs from the conserved cysteine through the conserved F or W. Each record gives: V gene, J gene, CDR3 protein.

TRBV5-6,TRBJ2-5,CASTGVGQETQYF
TRBV20-1,TRBJ1-5,CSASPGNSNQPQHF
TRBV6-1,TRBJ2-2,CASSREGAYTGELFF
TRBV5-1,TRBJ1-2,CASSSAGGADGFPYTF
TRBV4-3,TRBJ1-4,CASSQDPAPNEKLFF
TRBV10-3,TRBJ1-5,CAISEGKMQNQPQHF
TRBV21-1,TRBJ2-2,CASSRTKEGQATNTGELFF
TRBV12-3/TRBV12-4,TRBJ2-7,CASSLVWSHEQYF
TRBV20-1,TRBJ2-1,CSAGASETKEQFF
TRBV4-3,TRBJ2-3,CASSQDLASGSTDTQYF
TRBV3-1,TRBJ2-5,CASSQDPPNRDGETQYF
TRBV29-1,TRBJ2-2,CSCRPGANTGELFF
TRBV11-2,TRBJ1-1,CASSFAQAGNTEAFF
TRBV3-1,TRBJ1-3,CASSQTGGIGNTIYF
TRBV20-1,TRBJ1-3,CSARAVRQGRGNTIYF
TRBV12-3/TRBV12-4,TRBJ1-2,CASSPPMIDGYTF
TRBV24-1,TRBJ1-5,CATSDPGGGNQPQHF
TRBV5-1,TRBJ1-4,CASSFSGRALATNEKLFF
TRBV20-1,TRBJ2-1,CSARPRASSYNEQFF
TRBV4-3,TRBJ2-1,CASSRPGNEQFF
TRBV19,TRBJ1-5,CASSLRGRVSDQPQHF
TRBV12-3/TRBV12-4,TRBJ1-2,CASSPFGGQPYGYTF
TRBV12-3/TRBV12-4,TRBJ1-1,CASSSGVVNTEAFF
TRBV20-1,TRBJ1-5,CSAGGASYSNQPQHF
TRBV27,TRBJ1-5,CASSLQFALSNQPQHF
TRBV13,TRBJ2-7,CASSLVSSGSHEQYF
TRBV5-1,TRBJ2-1,CASSSAGGGRFNEQFF
TRBV20-1,TRBJ1-1,CRYRGAFGEAFF
TRBV29-1,TRBJ1-3,CSVSSSNGNTIYF
TRBV24-1,TRBJ2-3,CATSDWDYRGADTQYF
TRBV7-2,TRBJ1-2,CASSPRGQQRGYTF
TRBV6-1,TRBJ2-2,CASSDYTTNTGELFF
TRBV6-2/TRBV6-3,TRBJ2-4,CASSSPSGSQNIQYF
TRBV18,TRBJ2-6,CASPKGGNTSGANVLTF
TRBV15,TRBJ2-7,CATSRDLGPYEQYF
TRBV11-3,TRBJ2-3,CASSLGGRGGPWADTQYF
TRBV6-4,TRBJ2-1,CASSDSADSINEQFF
TRBV12-3/TRBV12-4,TRBJ2-1,CASSLPDNEQFF
TRBV5-6,TRBJ1-3,CASSLTQGGLSGNTIYF
TRBV9,TRBJ1-1,CASSVGGGGGLNTEAFF
TRBV12-3/TRBV12-4,TRBJ1-1,CASTRRASNTEAFF
TRBV3-1,TRBJ1-1,CASSQGSDRAFF
TRBV6-1,TRBJ1-5,CASSELGGGNQPQHF
TRBV20-1,TRBJ2-3,CSASGRASTDTQYF
TRBV6-5,TRBJ1-1,CASRPDQVVTEAFF
TRBV2,TRBJ1-1,CASSEWQANTEAFF
TRBV18,TRBJ2-1,CASSPGTEFLQFF
TRBV5-1,TRBJ2-5,CASSLEGRRETQYF
TRBV15,TRBJ2-5,CATSRDGGQGMFETQYF
TRBV4-1,TRBJ2-5,CASSRSGVETQYF